The sequence of this T cell receptor (beta chain) was determined in a study of blood T cell repertoires in COVID-19. Overall study context: The samples span acute and convalescent COVID-19 from the United States, Italy and Spain.

CDR1 and CDR2 (germline): SGHTA, FQGTGA. This CDR3 is 13 amino acids long. V shed 5 bases and J shed 10 bases, with 15 bases lying between them. The table came from immunoSEQ multiplex PCR; TCRdb's copy has only in-frame clones and leaves some out. The sample consists of about 250,000 clones, just over 85% of them appearing once. Sequenced sample: PBMCs or T cells enriched from blood (not recorded which). V and J are TRBV7-3 and TRBJ2-1, with D perhaps TRBD2 (6 bases). This clonotype was obtained from a man between 40 and 49 years old who had recovered from COVID-19. The CDR3 loop reads CASSRGPEGEQFF. The DNA of the CDR3 is TGTGCCAGCAGCCGAGGACCGGAGGGGGAGCAGTTCTTC.